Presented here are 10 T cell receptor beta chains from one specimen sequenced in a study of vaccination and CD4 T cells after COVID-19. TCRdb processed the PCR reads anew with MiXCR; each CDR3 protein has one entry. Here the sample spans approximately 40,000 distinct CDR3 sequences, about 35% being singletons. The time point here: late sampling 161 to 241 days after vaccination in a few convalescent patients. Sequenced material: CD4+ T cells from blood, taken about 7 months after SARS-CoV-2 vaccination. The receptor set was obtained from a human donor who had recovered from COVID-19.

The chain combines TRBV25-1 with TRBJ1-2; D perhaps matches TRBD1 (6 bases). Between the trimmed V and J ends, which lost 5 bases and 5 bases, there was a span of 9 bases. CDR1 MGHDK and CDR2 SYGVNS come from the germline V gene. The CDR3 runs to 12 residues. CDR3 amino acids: CASSFTGYGYTF. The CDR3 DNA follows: TGTGCCAGCAGTTTTACAGGGTATGGCTACACCTTC.

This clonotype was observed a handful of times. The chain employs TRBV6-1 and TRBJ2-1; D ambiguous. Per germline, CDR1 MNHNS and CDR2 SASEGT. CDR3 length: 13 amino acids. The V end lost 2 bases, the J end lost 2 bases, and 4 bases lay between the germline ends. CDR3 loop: CASSERAYNEQFF. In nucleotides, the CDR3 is TGTGCCAGCAGTGAACGTGCCTACAATGAGCAGTTCTTC.

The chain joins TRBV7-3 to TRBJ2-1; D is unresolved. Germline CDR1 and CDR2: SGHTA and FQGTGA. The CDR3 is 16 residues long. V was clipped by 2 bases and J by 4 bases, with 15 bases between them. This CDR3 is CASSLSGRGPYNEQFF. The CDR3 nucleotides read TGTGCCAGCAGCTTATCCGGGCGAGGTCCGTACAATGAGCAGTTCTTC. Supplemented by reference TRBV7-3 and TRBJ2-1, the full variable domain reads GAGVSQTPSNKVTEKGKYVELRCDPISGHTALYWYRQSLGQGPEFLIYFQGTGAADDSGLPNDRFFAVRPEGSVSTLKIQRTERGDSAVYLCASSLSGRGPYNEQFFGPGTRLTVL.

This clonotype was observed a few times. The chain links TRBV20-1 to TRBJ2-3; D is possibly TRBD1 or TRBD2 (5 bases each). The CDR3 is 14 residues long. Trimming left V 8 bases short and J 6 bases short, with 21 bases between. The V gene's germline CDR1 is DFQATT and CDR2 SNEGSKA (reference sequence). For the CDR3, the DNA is TGCAGTACCGCACCTGCCCAGGGAGCGGATACGCAGTATTTT. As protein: CSTAPAQGADTQYF.

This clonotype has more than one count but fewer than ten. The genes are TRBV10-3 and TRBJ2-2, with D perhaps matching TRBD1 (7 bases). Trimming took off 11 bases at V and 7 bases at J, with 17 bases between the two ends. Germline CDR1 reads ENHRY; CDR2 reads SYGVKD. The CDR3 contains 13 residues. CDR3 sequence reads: CAGGTADGGELFF. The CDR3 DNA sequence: TGTGCCGGAGGGACAGCGGATGGCGGGGAGCTGTTTTTT.

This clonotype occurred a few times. Here the CDR3 reads CSARLAGGETQYF. In DNA, the CDR3 is TGCAGTGCTAGACTAGCGGGAGGAGAGACCCAGTACTTC. The chain links TRBV20-1 to TRBJ2-5, with 11 bases aligning to TRBD2. This CDR3 spans 13 amino acids. With 2 bases clipped from V and 4 bases from J, the junction kept 0 bases outside the gene matches. The germline V gene encodes CDR1 DFQATT and CDR2 SNEGSKA (reference sequence).

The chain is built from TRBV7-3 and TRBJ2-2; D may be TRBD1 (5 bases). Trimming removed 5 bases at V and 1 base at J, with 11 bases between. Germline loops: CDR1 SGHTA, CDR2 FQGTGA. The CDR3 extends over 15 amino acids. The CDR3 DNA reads TGTGCCAGCAGCAGGGGTGCGATGAACACCGGGGAGCTGTTTTTT. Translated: CASSRGAMNTGELFF.

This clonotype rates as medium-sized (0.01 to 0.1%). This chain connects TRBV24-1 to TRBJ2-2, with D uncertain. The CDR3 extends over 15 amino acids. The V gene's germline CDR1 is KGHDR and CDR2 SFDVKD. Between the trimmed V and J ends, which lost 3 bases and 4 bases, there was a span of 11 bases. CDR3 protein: CATSDPNVVTGELFF. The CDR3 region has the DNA TGTGCCACCAGTGATCCAAACGTCGTCACCGGGGAGCTGTTTTTT.

In DNA, the CDR3 is TGTGCCAGCAGCCCCGGACGGTTAGGGGCACTCCATTCACCCCTCCACTTT. The encoded protein is CASSPGRLGALHSPLHF. This sequence joins TRBV4-2 and TRBJ1-6; D perhaps matches TRBD1 (5 bases). Per germline, CDR1 LGHNA and CDR2 YNFKEQ. The V gene lost 4 bases and the J gene lost 8 bases, with 21 bases spanning the gap. The CDR3 length is 17 residues.

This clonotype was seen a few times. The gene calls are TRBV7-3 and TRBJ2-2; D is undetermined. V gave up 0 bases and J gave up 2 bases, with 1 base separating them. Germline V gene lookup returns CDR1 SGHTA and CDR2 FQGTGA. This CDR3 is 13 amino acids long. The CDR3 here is CASSLTNTGELFF. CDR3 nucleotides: TGTGCCAGCAGCTTAACAAACACCGGGGAGCTGTTTTTT.